This TCR beta chain is drawn from a study of T-cell reconstitution after alpha-beta-depleted transplantation in children. A few counts support this clonotype. In germline, CDR1 is LGHNA, CDR2 YSLEER. There are 15 residues in the CDR3. The trim removed 4 bases at V and 5 bases at J, leaving 8 bases unmatched. Library preparation (for TCRbeta) was performed with unique molecular identifiers. TCRdb redid the calling of the PCR reads with MiXCR, one entry per CDR3 protein. The sample holds a few hundred thousand distinct CDR3 sequences, around 12% seen once. The V and J genes are TRBV4-3 and TRBJ2-3; 8 positions match TRBD2. This clonotype was obtained from a human donor who donated a stem cell graft to a child with combined immunodeficiency. The material was PBMCs from the stem cell graft donor, obtained from the stem cell graft. CDR3 bases: TGCGCCAGCAGCCTCCAAGCGGGAGCACAAGATACGCAGTATTTT. This translates into CASSLQAGAQDTQYF.